This T cell receptor (beta chain) is drawn from a study of T cells in narcolepsy. Regarding this clone: Its antigen is as yet unknown.

The protocol was immunoSEQ multiplex PCR, while the TCRdb copy is restricted to in-frame clones and leaves out a portion. Of 30,000 to 35,000 clones listed, around 86% are singletons. General study points: Same-patient CSF and blood CD4+ T cell clonotypes included HCRT-specific and TRIB2-specific autoreactive ones. Autoreactive clone sequences were missing from some blood memory CD4+ repertoires.

This sequence originates from a human donor with narcolepsy. The sequencing input was CD45RA- memory CD4+ T cells from PBMCs.

The DNA for the CDR3 is TGTGCCAGCAGCCGGACAGGGAACTATGGCTACACCTTC. Its protein product is CASSRTGNYGYTF. The gene calls are TRBV14 and TRBJ1-2, with 8 bases identical to TRBD1. Germline V CDR1 and CDR2: SGHDN, FVKESK. The CDR3 covers 13 residues. After removal of 4 bases from V and 2 bases from J, the junction contained 0 bases not matched to a gene.